Below, 14 T cell receptor beta chains from the same sample are listed, as sequenced in a study of blood T cell repertoires in COVID-19. Only in-frame clones appear in the TCRdb table, and some are missing; sequencing was by immunoSEQ multiplex PCR. This table has 180,000 or so clones, about 88% appearing once. Sequenced sample: PBMCs or T cells enriched from blood (not recorded which). These receptor sequences come from a human donor with acute COVID-19. The donor label of this sample is uncertain.

The chain recombines TRBV11-2 with TRBJ2-1; 10 nucleotides agree with TRBD2. This CDR3 is 14 amino acids long. Germline CDR1 and CDR2: SGHAT and FQNNGV. The J segment lost 8 bases and the V segment lost 3 bases, leaving 4 bases of the junction unmatched. This chain's CDR3 is CASSFLAGDYEQFF. The CDR3 bases are TGTGCCAGCAGCTTCCTAGCGGGGGATTATGAGCAGTTCTTC. Drawing the rest from reference TRBV11-2 and TRBJ2-1, the complete variable domain is EAGVAQSPRYKIIEKRQSVAFWCNPISGHATLYWYQQILGQGPKLLIQFQNNGVVDDSQLPKDRFSAERLKGVDSTLKIQPAKLEDSAVYLCASSFLAGDYEQFFGPGTRLTVL.

The chain combines TRBV4-1 with TRBJ1-1; D might be TRBD1 (6 bases). There are 16 residues in the CDR3. The germline gives CDR1 MGHRA, CDR2 YSYEKL. Trimming removed 0 bases at V and 3 bases at J, with 14 bases between. CDR3 loop: CASSQDSPGDHTEAFF. CDR3 nucleotides: TGCGCCAGCAGCCAAGATTCCCCAGGGGACCACACTGAAGCTTTCTTT.

The rearrangement links TRBV5-1 to TRBJ2-1; 8 positions match TRBD2. Germline CDR1 SGHRS, CDR2 YFSETQ. This CDR3 contains 15 residues. V gave up 4 bases and J gave up 7 bases; unmatched junction bases: 10. The CDR3 DNA reads TGCGCCAGCAGCCCCGGGACTAGTAACTCGAATGAGCAGTTCTTC. Translation gives CASSPGTSNSNEQFF.

This chain connects TRBV24-1 to TRBJ2-2; 7 bases are shared with TRBD1. CDR3 length: 15 amino acids. J was trimmed by 3 bases and V by 3 bases; bases with no gene match: 3. Germline V gives CDR1 KGHDR, CDR2 SFDVKD. In DNA form, the CDR3 reads TGTGCCACCAGTGATGAGGGGGCGCACACCGGGGAGCTGTTTTTT. It translates to CATSDEGAHTGELFF.

The chain's CDR3 is CAWSVRQGAGSPLHF. DNA for the CDR3: TGTGCCTGGAGTGTACGACAGGGGGCGGGTTCACCCCTCCACTTT. The chain couples TRBV30 to TRBJ1-6; 10 bases fit TRBD1. The CDR3 length is 15 residues. The V gene end was trimmed by 0 bases and the J gene end by 9 bases; junction bases not matched to a gene: 5. Germline V CDR1 and CDR2: GTSNPN, SVGIG (reference sequence). Combining the CDR3 with reference TRBV30 and TRBJ1-6 gives the whole variable domain SQTIHQWPATLVQPVGSPLSLECTVEGTSNPNLYWYRQAAGRGLQLLFYSVGIGQISSEVPQNLSASRPQDRQFILSSKKLLLSDSGFYLCAWSVRQGAGSPLHFGNGTRLTVT.

The chain uses TRBV7-3 and TRBJ2-5, with TRBD2 identical over 8 bases. Germline loops: CDR1 SGHTA, CDR2 FQGTGA. Trimming took 1 base from V and 4 from J; bases not matched to a gene: 8. This CDR3 is 16 amino acids long. The CDR3 is CASSLSRTSPRETQYF. Here the CDR3 DNA reads TGTGCCAGCAGCTTAAGCCGGACTAGCCCCCGAGAGACCCAGTACTTC.

The genes are TRBV11-2 and TRBJ2-1; D remains unclear. The germline V gene encodes CDR1 SGHAT and CDR2 FQNNGV. The V gene lost 2 bases and the J gene lost 0 bases, with 5 bases spanning the gap. There are 14 residues in the CDR3. The CDR3 DNA sequence: TGTGCCAGCAGCTTATCTAGCTCCTACAATGAGCAGTTCTTC. It yields the protein CASSLSSSYNEQFF. Full variable domain (outside the CDR3, taken from reference TRBV11-2 and TRBJ2-1): EAGVAQSPRYKIIEKRQSVAFWCNPISGHATLYWYQQILGQGPKLLIQFQNNGVVDDSQLPKDRFSAERLKGVDSTLKIQPAKLEDSAVYLCASSLSSSYNEQFFGPGTRLTVL.

The V gene is TRBV10-1, the J gene TRBJ1-5, with a tentative D call TRBD1 (6 bases). Germline V gives CDR1 WNHNN, CDR2 SYGVQD (reference sequence). V was shortened by 9 bases and J by 9 bases, with 18 bases between the two germline ends. This CDR3 is 13 amino acids long. For the CDR3, the DNA is TGCGCCAGGGAGACAGGTTCTTCGGGGCCCCAGCATTTT. Translation gives CARETGSSGPQHF.

This clone was detected only once. The chain has TRBV6-6 and TRBJ2-6; D may be TRBD1 (7 bases). Germline values: CDR1 MNHNY, CDR2 SVGAGI (reference sequence). The CDR3 sequence is 16 residues long. The ends were cut back, 7 bases at V and 5 bases at J, with 18 bases in the middle. The CDR3 nucleotides read TGTGCCAGCAAGGAGGGGGCAGGGTTGTGGGCCAACGTCCTGACTTTC. Its translation is CASKEGAGLWANVLTF.

The sample holds a few counts of this clone. This specimen includes other DNA sequences encoding the same CDR3. The chain combines TRBV11-2 with TRBJ2-7; the D gene is possibly TRBD1 (5 bases). Germline V gives CDR1 SGHAT, CDR2 FQNNGV. This CDR3 has 13 amino acids. Trimming took off 5 bases at V and 3 bases at J, with 11 bases between the two ends. CDR3 DNA: TGTGCCAGCAGCCGGCAGGGTATCTACGAGCAGTACTTC. Translated, it gives CASSRQGIYEQYF.

V gene TRBV7-8 combines with J gene TRBJ1-3; TRBD1 matches 7 bases. J lost 0 bases, V lost 4 bases, and 6 bases had no gene match. CDR1 SGHVS and CDR2 FQNEAQ come from the germline V gene. CDR3 length equals 16 residues. The CDR3 region is CASSSPTGDSGNTIYF. CDR3 sequence (DNA): TGTGCCAGCAGCTCTCCAACAGGGGACTCTGGAAACACCATATATTTT.

CDR3 nucleotide sequence: TGTGCCAGCAGTGCGGCCTACGAGCAGTACTTC. As protein: CASSAAYEQYF. The chain is built from TRBV2 and TRBJ2-7; no reliable D call. This CDR3 contains 11 residues. Germline CDR1 reads SNHLY; CDR2 reads FYNNEI. V lost 4 bases to trimming and J lost 2 bases, with 3 bases between them.

This chain links TRBV30 with TRBJ1-2, with D unclear. The V end lost 1 base, the J end lost 6 bases, and 6 bases lay between the germline ends. This CDR3 contains 11 residues. Looked up from germline, CDR1 is GTSNPN and CDR2 is SVGIG (reference sequence). Here the CDR3 reads CAWSAGNGYTF. CDR3 nucleotide sequence: TGTGCCTGGAGTGCCGGGAATGGCTACACCTTC. The full variable domain, in which reference TRBV30 and TRBJ1-2 provide the parts outside the CDR3, is SQTIHQWPATLVQPVGSPLSLECTVEGTSNPNLYWYRQAAGRGLQLLFYSVGIGQISSEVPQNLSASRPQDRQFILSSKKLLLSDSGFYLCAWSAGNGYTFGSGTRLTVV.

The chain combines TRBV11-2 with TRBJ2-2; 7 bases match TRBD2. In germline, CDR1 is SGHAT, CDR2 FQNNGV. CDR3 size: 17 residues. V lost 2 bases to trimming and J lost 5 bases; unmatched junction nucleotides: 11. DNA for the CDR3: TGTGCCAGCAGCTTAATTCTGTCGGGGGGAAGGACCGGGGAGCTGTTTTTT. Residues: CASSLILSGGRTGELFF.